This T cell receptor beta chain was obtained from a study of shared clonotypes between healthy human individuals. V lost 2 bases and J lost 9; bases outside the gene matches: 4. The germline V gene has CDR1 LNHNV and CDR2 YYDKDF (reference sequence). There are 14 residues in the CDR3. The authors sequenced unsorted PBMC DNA on ten immunoSEQ deep assay plates. Clones were read by immunoSEQ multiplex PCR, and TCRdb kept only the in-frame ones, dropping some. Found here are 530,000 or so clones, 60% to 80% of them singletons; the top ten hold approximately 12%. The receptor's source is a woman aged 40 to 50 in good health. Some clones in this sample may be carry-over from other donors' samples. The rearrangement uses TRBV15 and TRBJ2-3, with 11 bases fitting TRBD2. Material for sequencing was PBMCs. CDR3 nucleotides: TGTGCCACCAGCAGAAGACTAGCGGGATCCACGCAGTATTTT. Translating it yields CATSRRLAGSTQYF.